Listed below are T cell receptor beta chains from one sample, sequenced in a study of blood T cell repertoires in COVID-19. Measured with immunoSEQ multiplex PCR; TCRdb has only the in-frame clones, and not every one. The sample gives around 200,000 clones, less than 90% of which show up once; over 1.5% is in the top ten. Sequencing was performed on peripheral blood. These receptor sequences come from a middle-aged man with active or convalescent COVID-19. CDR3s include the opening cysteine and the closing phenylalanine or tryptophan. Fields, in order: V gene, D gene, clone size, J gene, CDR3 protein, CDR3 DNA. A D gene is named only where the DNA matches it firmly. Some rows have no size entry. The others give once, few or many, or a class for an expanded clone.

TRBV4-1	.	.	TRBJ1-1	CASSQAAAMNTEAFF	TGCGCCAGCAGCCAAGCCGCAGCGATGAACACTGAAGCTTTCTTT
TRBV2	TRBD2	.	TRBJ2-5	CAGGEVQETQYF	TGTGCCGGGGGGGAGGTCCAAGAGACCCAGTACTTC
TRBV12-5	.	once	TRBJ1-1	CASGDDRRNTEAFF	TGTGCTAGTGGTGACGACAGACGGAACACTGAAGCTTTCTTT
TRBV27	TRBD1	.	TRBJ1-5	CASSLGQGMAPQHF	TGTGCCAGCAGTTTAGGACAGGGAATGGCGCCCCAGCATTTT
TRBV3-1/TRBV3-2	TRBD2	.	TRBJ2-3	CASSRGSGSSAGTQYF	TGTGCCAGCAGCCGAGGTAGCGGGAGCTCGGCGGGTACGCAGTATTTT
TRBV28	TRBD1	once	TRBJ1-1	CASRVEGARAEAFF	TGTGCCAGCAGGGTGGAGGGGGCTCGGGCTGAAGCTTTCTTT
TRBV6-5	.	.	TRBJ1-2	CASSYSRGKLGGYTF	TGTGCCAGCAGTTACTCGCGGGGGAAGTTGGGTGGCTACACCTTC
TRBV5-1	.	.	TRBJ1-4	CASSPESGVDEKLFF	TGCGCCAGCAGCCCCGAATCAGGGGTAGATGAAAAACTGTTTTTT
TRBV4-1	.	once	TRBJ2-7	CASSQEAGLVHEQYF	TGCGCCAGCAGCCAAGAGGCAGGGTTAGTCCACGAGCAGTACTTC
TRBV7-9	.	.	TRBJ1-1	CASSSRGADTEAFF	TGTGCCAGCAGCTCCCGGGGGGCCGACACTGAAGCTTTCTTT
TRBV27	TRBD1	.	TRBJ2-2	CASSSFPRQGKGELFF	TGTGCCAGCAGTTCTTTCCCTAGACAGGGGAAAGGGGAGCTGTTTTTT